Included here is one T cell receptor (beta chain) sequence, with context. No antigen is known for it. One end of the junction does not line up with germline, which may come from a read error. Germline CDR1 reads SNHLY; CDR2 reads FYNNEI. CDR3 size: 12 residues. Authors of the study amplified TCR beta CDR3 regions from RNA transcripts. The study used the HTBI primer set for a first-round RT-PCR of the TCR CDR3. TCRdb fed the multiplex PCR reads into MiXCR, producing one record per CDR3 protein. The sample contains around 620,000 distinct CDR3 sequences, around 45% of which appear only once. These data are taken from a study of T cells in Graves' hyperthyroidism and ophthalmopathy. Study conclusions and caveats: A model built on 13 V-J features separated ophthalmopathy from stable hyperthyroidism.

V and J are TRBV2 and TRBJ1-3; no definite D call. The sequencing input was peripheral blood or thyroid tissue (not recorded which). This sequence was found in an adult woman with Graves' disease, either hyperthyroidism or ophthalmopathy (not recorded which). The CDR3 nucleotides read TGTGCCAGCAGTAAAGCGGGAAGCACCATATATTTT. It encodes CASSKAGSTIYF.